These 21 T cell receptor beta chains originate from one sample sequenced in a study of T cells after yellow fever vaccination. Each CDR3 protein is one row after TCRdb ran MiXCR on the 5' RACE reads. This sample has about 430,000 distinct CDR3 sequences, with around 20% found just once. The sequencing here drew on PBMCs, taken before the yellow fever booster vaccination. The receptors derive from a man younger than 35 who received the YFV17D yellow fever vaccine.

The V and J genes are TRBV5-4 and TRBJ2-6; no reliable D call. Trimming left V 3 bases short and J 0 bases short, with 19 bases between. Germline loops: CDR1 SGHNT, CDR2 YYREEE (reference sequence). The CDR3 consists of 19 residues. This CDR3 reads CASSSAEYVLNSGANVLTF. CDR3 in DNA: TGTGCCAGCAGCTCGGCAGAGTACGTCCTTAACTCTGGGGCCAACGTCCTGACTTTC.

This clonotype was picked up many times. Its ends do not fully match the called genes, so a read error is possible. The chain carries TRBV5-1 and TRBJ2-7, with 9 bases that match TRBD1. The CDR3 has 14 amino acids. In germline, CDR1 is SGHRS, CDR2 YFSETQ. DNA of the CDR3: TGTGCCAGCAGCTTAGGGACAGGGCCCTACGAGCAGTACTTC. The encoded protein is CASSLGTGPYEQYF.

The V and J genes are TRBV6-5 and TRBJ2-1; D tentatively reads TRBD1 or TRBD2 (5 bases each). CDR1 is MNHEY and CDR2 is SVGAGI in the germline V gene. This CDR3 has 13 residues. V was cut by 4 bases and J by 7 bases, with 11 bases left in between. The CDR3 coding sequence is TGTGCCAGCAGTTCCCCGGGGCGGAATGAGCAGTTCTTC. The encoded protein is CASSSPGRNEQFF.

The chain joins TRBV9 to TRBJ1-1; D remains unclear. With 4 bases removed from V and 3 bases from J, the gap between germline ends came to 7 bases. The CDR3 is 12 amino acids. Germline V gene sequence: CDR1 SGDLS, CDR2 YYNGEE. This CDR3 is CASSPHHTEAFF. The CDR3 bases are TGTGCCAGCAGCCCCCACCACACTGAAGCTTTCTTT.

The V gene is TRBV19, the J gene TRBJ1-1; D is ambiguous. Germline CDR1 and CDR2: LNHDA and SQIVND (reference sequence). The V end was cut by 2 bases, the J end by 1 base, with 5 bases between. This CDR3 is built from 13 residues. The DNA for the CDR3 is TGTGCCAGTAGTATAAAGGGGAACACTGAAGCTTTCTTT. Translated: CASSIKGNTEAFF.

The V and J genes are TRBV20-1 and TRBJ1-2; D gene ambiguous. This CDR3 spans 14 amino acids. The germline V gene encodes CDR1 DFQATT and CDR2 SNEGSKA (reference sequence). V gave up 4 bases and J gave up 5 bases, with 17 bases separating them. The CDR3 bases are TGCAGTGCTAACGAATTCAAAAATGTATATGGCTACACCTTC. Translating it yields CSANEFKNVYGYTF.

This clonotype has only a few counts. This chain uses TRBV29-1 with TRBJ2-7, with 7 bases matching TRBD1. J gave up 0 bases and V 4 bases, and 12 bases lay outside the gene matches. Germline V CDR1 and CDR2: SQVTM, ANQGSEA. The CDR3 length is 16 residues. Here the CDR3 reads CSVGERGQESSYEQYF. In nucleotides, the CDR3 is TGCAGCGTTGGGGAGAGAGGACAGGAAAGCTCCTACGAGCAGTACTTC.

This clonotype was picked up a small number of times. The chain links TRBV6-5 to TRBJ1-2, with D possibly being TRBD1 (6 bases). The length of the CDR3 is 16 residues. V was cut by 2 bases and J by 4 bases, with 17 bases left in between. Germline-derived CDR1 and CDR2 are MNHEY and SVGAGI. CDR3 sequence (DNA): TGTGCCAGCAGTTACGAGGGAGGGGGGCGCTTCTATGGCTACACCTTC. This codes for CASSYEGGGRFYGYTF.

The sample holds one count of this clonotype. The chain uses TRBV4-3 and TRBJ1-2; D may be TRBD1 (6 bases). V lost 2 bases and J 8 bases, leaving 12 bases between the germline ends. This CDR3 region has 13 residues. Germline V lookup: CDR1 LGHNA, CDR2 YSLEER. CDR3 coding DNA: TGCGCCAGCAGCCAAAGGGGGGTCTTAGGCTACACCTTC. Amino acids: CASSQRGVLGYTF.

The V call is TRBV6-6, the J call TRBJ2-3; D is possibly TRBD1 (5 bases). Germline V lookup: CDR1 MNHNY, CDR2 SVGAGI (reference sequence). The CDR3 length is 14 residues. Trimming took off 7 bases at V and 6 bases at J, with 17 bases between the two ends. Here the CDR3 DNA reads TGTGCCAGCAATAAGGGGTCGACGGGCGATACGCAGTATTTT. This sequence encodes CASNKGSTGDTQYF.

This clonotype was seen a handful of times. V is TRBV19 and J is TRBJ2-3; no firm D call. The CDR3 totals 16 residues. Germline V gene data show CDR1 as LNHDA and CDR2 as SQIVND (reference sequence). The V end was cut by 3 bases, the J end by 4 bases, with 17 bases between. CDR3 protein: CASSITLGGFPDTQYF. The CDR3 DNA follows: TGTGCCAGTAGTATCACGCTTGGCGGTTTCCCAGATACGCAGTATTTT. Full variable domain (remainder filled in from reference TRBV19 and TRBJ2-3): DGGITQSPKYLFRKEGQNVTLSCEQNLNHDAMYWYRQDPGQGLRLIYYSQIVNDFQKGDIAEGYSVSREKKESFPLTVTSAQKNPTAFYLCASSITLGGFPDTQYFGPGTRLTVL.

This clonotype was counted a few times. The chain is built from TRBV5-1 and TRBJ1-1; 7 bases match TRBD1. This CDR3 spans 16 amino acids. Germline-derived CDR1 and CDR2 are SGHRS and YFSETQ. The V gene end was trimmed by 4 bases and the J gene end by 4 bases; junction bases not matched to a gene: 13. CDR3 amino acids: CASSTSGTEGTTEAFF. CDR3 sequence (DNA): TGCGCCAGCAGCACTAGCGGGACAGAAGGGACCACTGAAGCTTTCTTT.

This clonotype has more than one count but fewer than ten. The chain is built from TRBV18 and TRBJ1-5, with D tentatively TRBD1 (5 bases). The CDR3 has 15 amino acids. Germline CDR1 and CDR2: KGHSH and LQKENI. V dropped 1 base and J dropped 1 base, with 8 bases sitting between them. The CDR3 is CASSPQGPSNQPQHF. The CDR3 nucleotides read TGTGCCAGCTCACCACAGGGGCCCAGCAATCAGCCCCAGCATTTT.

This clonotype was counted at least ten times. The chain has TRBV7-9 and TRBJ1-1, with D uncertain. CDR1 SEHNR and CDR2 FQNEAQ come from the germline V gene (reference sequence). The V and J ends lost 1 base and 4 bases respectively, with 7 bases between them. The CDR3 runs 13 residues. CDR3 region: CASSLGEGTEAFF. CDR3 in DNA: TGTGCCAGCAGCTTAGGGGAGGGCACTGAAGCTTTCTTT. The full variable domain, completed using reference TRBV7-9 and TRBJ1-1, is DTGVSQNPRHKITKRGQNVTFRCDPISEHNRLYWYRQTLGQGPEFLTYFQNEAQLEKSRLLSDRFSAERPKGSFSTLEIQRTEQGDSAMYLCASSLGEGTEAFFGQGTRLTVV.

V gene TRBV6-6 combines with J gene TRBJ2-5; TRBD1 aligns across 7 bases. CDR3 length: 15 residues. J lost 3 bases, V lost 0 bases, and 4 bases had no gene match. Germline V gene sequence: CDR1 MNHNY, CDR2 SVGAGI (reference sequence). CDR3 sequence reads: CASSYSQGVKETQYF. As DNA, the CDR3 is TGTGCCAGCAGTTACTCCCAGGGGGTTAAAGAGACCCAGTACTTC.

This clonotype has only a few counts. This sequence joins TRBV20-1 and TRBJ2-7, with 15 bases matching TRBD2. The CDR3 sequence is 16 residues long. Germline lookup yields CDR1 DFQATT and CDR2 SNEGSKA (reference sequence). Germline trimming cut 4 bases from V and 4 bases from J; bases unmatched to any gene: 8. The CDR3 DNA follows: TGCAGTGCTACCAACCCCGGACTAGCGGGGGGGTACGAGCAGTACTTC. Protein: CSATNPGLAGGYEQYF.

There are a few counts of this clonotype. The CDR3 loop reads CASSELLSNEKLFF. CDR3 bases: TGTGCCAGCAGCGAACTACTCAGTAATGAAAAACTGTTTTTT. The gene calls are TRBV5-5 and TRBJ1-4; D not resolved. This CDR3 has 14 amino acids. Germline CDR1 and CDR2: SGHKS and YYEKEE (reference sequence). The V end was cut by 4 bases, the J end by 4 bases, with 11 bases between.

This clonotype came up a few times. The V call is TRBV12-3 or TRBV12-4, the J call TRBJ2-7; unclear D gene. Trimming shortened V by 1 base and J by 3 bases, and 10 bases separated the two germline ends. The CDR3 has 14 amino acids. CDR3 nucleotides: TGTGCCAGCAGTTTAGATAGAGGCTACTACGAGCAGTACTTC. This gives the protein CASSLDRGYYEQYF.

This clonotype was counted many times. The chain links TRBV6-2 or TRBV6-3 to TRBJ1-5, with a weak D call TRBD1 (6 bases). The V end lost 11 bases, the J end lost 9 bases, and 20 bases lay between the germline ends. In germline, CDR1 is MNHEY, CDR2 SVGEGT. The CDR3 loop spans 13 amino acids. CDR3 protein: CAAGAGASSPQHF. Written as DNA, the CDR3 is TGTGCCGCCGGGGCAGGGGCGTCTTCGCCCCAGCATTTT.

The chain recombines TRBV4-3 with TRBJ1-5; a weak D match, TRBD1 (5 bases). The V end lost 1 base, the J end lost 0 bases, and 13 bases lay between the germline ends. The CDR3 spans 17 residues. Germline-derived CDR1 and CDR2 are LGHNA and YSLEER. CDR3 sequence: CASSQGGGDYSNQPQHF. The CDR3 region has the DNA TGCGCCAGCAGCCAAGGGGGGGGAGACTATAGCAATCAGCCCCAGCATTTT.

The V call is TRBV18, the J call TRBJ2-5; 8 bases fit TRBD2. V lost 6 bases and J lost 5; bases outside the gene matches: 11. The length of the CDR3 is 15 residues. CDR1 KGHSH and CDR2 LQKENI come from the germline V gene. Here the CDR3 reads CASSPISTSDETQYF. CDR3 nucleotide sequence: TGTGCCAGCTCCCCAATCTCGACTAGCGATGAGACCCAGTACTTC. Full variable domain (rest looked up from reference TRBV18 and TRBJ2-5): NAGVMQNPRHLVRRRGQEARLRCSPMKGHSHVYWYRQLPEEGLKFMVYLQKENIIDESGMPKERFSAEFPKEGPSILRIQQVVRGDSAAYFCASSPISTSDETQYFGPGTRLLVL.